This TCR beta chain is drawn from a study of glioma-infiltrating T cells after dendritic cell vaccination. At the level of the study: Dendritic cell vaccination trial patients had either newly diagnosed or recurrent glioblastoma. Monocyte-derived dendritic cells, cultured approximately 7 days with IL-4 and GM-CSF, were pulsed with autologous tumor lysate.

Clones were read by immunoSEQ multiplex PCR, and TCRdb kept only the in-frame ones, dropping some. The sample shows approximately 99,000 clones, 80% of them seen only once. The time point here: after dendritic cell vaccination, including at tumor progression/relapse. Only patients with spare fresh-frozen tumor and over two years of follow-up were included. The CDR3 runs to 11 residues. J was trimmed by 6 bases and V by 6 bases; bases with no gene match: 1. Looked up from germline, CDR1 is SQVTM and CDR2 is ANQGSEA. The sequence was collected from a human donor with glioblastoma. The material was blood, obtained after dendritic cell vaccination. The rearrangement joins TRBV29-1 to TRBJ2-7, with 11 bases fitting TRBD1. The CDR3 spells CSVGTGGEQYF. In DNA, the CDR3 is TGCAGCGTGGGGACAGGGGGCGAGCAGTACTTC.